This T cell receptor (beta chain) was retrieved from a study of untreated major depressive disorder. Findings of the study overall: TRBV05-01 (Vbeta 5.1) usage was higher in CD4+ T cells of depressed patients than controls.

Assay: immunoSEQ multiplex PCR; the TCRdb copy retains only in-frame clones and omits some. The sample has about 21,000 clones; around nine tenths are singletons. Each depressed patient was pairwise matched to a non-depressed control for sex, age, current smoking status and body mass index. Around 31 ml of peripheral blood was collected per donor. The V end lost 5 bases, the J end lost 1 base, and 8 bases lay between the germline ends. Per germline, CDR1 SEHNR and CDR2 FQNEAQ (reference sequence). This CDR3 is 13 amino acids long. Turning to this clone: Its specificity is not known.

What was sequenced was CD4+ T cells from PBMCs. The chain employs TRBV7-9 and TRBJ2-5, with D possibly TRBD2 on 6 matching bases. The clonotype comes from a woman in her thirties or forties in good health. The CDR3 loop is CASSLRGQETQYF. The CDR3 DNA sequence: TGTGCCAGCAGCCTGCGGGGCCAAGAGACCCAGTACTTC. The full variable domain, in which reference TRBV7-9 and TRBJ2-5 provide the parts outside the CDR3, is DTGVSQNPRHKITKRGQNVTFRCDPISEHNRLYWYRQTLGQGPEFLTYFQNEAQLEKSRLLSDRFSAERPKGSFSTLEIQRTEQGDSAMYLCASSLRGQETQYFGPGTRLLVL.